The 19 T cell receptor beta chains below all came from one sample that was sequenced in a study of T cell changes during pregnancy in multiple sclerosis. The protocol was immunoSEQ multiplex PCR, while the TCRdb copy is restricted to in-frame clones and leaves out a portion. The table includes tens of thousands of clones, around 93% detected once. The sample consisted of CD8+ T cells from peripheral blood mononuclear cells, taken after pregnancy. The origin of the receptors is a female donor with multiple sclerosis, enrolled in a pregnancy study.

This clone was found once. The chain has TRBV28 and TRBJ2-7, with 14 bases matching TRBD2. The CDR3 loop spans 16 amino acids. The V gene's germline CDR1 is MDHEN and CDR2 SYDVKM. V dropped 1 base and J dropped 6; count of bases not matched to a gene: 5. CDR3 protein: CASSLFGLAGGGEQYF. The CDR3 DNA reads TGTGCCAGCAGTTTATTTGGACTAGCGGGAGGAGGCGAGCAGTACTTC. The whole variable domain, remainder taken from reference TRBV28 and TRBJ2-7, is DVKVTQSSRYLVKRTGEKVFLECVQDMDHENMFWYRQDPGLGLRLIYFSYDVKMKEKGDIPEGYSVSREKKERFSLILESASTNQTSMYLCASSLFGLAGGGEQYFGPGTRLTVT.

This chain uses TRBV7-9 with TRBJ2-7, with TRBD1 matching over 8 bases. The CDR3 totals 14 residues. Germline-derived CDR1 and CDR2 are SEHNR and FQNEAQ (reference sequence). The V segment lost 5 bases and the J segment 2 bases; nucleotides outside the gene matches: 5. The CDR3 coding sequence is TGTGCCAGCAGCAAGGACAGGGACCCCTACGAGCAGTACTTC. It translates to CASSKDRDPYEQYF.

V and J are TRBV5-8 and TRBJ1-2; TRBD1 aligns across 8 bases. The CDR3 totals 15 residues. Germline CDR1 reads SGHTS; CDR2 reads YDEGEE. V was pared by 7 bases and J by 8 bases, with 16 bases of the junction left unmatched. This CDR3 is CASSTRTGMIGGYTF. CDR3 DNA: TGTGCCAGCTCAACGCGGACAGGGATGATAGGGGGCTACACCTTC.

This clone was found once. V is TRBV4-3 and J is TRBJ2-7, with 7 bases matching TRBD2. With V trimmed by 4 bases and J by 3 bases, 9 bases remained unmatched. The germline CDR1 and CDR2 sequences are LGHNA and YSLEER. The CDR3 has 15 residues. The CDR3 loop reads CASSLLRGGIYEQYF. CDR3 DNA: TGCGCCAGCAGCCTTCTACGGGGAGGGATCTACGAGCAGTACTTC.

The rearrangement links TRBV11-3 to TRBJ2-3; D is undetermined. Trimming stripped 1 base from V and 4 bases from J, with 3 bases between. Germline values: CDR1 SGHNT, CDR2 YENEEA. There are 12 residues in the CDR3. The CDR3: CASSLGADTQYF. The DNA of the CDR3 is TGTGCCAGCAGCTTAGGAGCAGATACGCAGTATTTT.

CDR3 nucleotides: TGCGCCAGCAGCTTGGATCCGGGATTTTACACTGAAGCTTTCTTT. Its translation is CASSLDPGFYTEAFF. The rearrangement links TRBV5-1 to TRBJ1-1; no definite D call. The germline CDR1 and CDR2 sequences are SGHRS and YFSETQ. V shed 0 bases and J shed 3 bases, with 12 bases lying between them. The CDR3 is made up of 15 amino acids.

This clone was counted once. The rearrangement uses TRBV28 and TRBJ1-3; 10 nucleotides agree with TRBD1. The germline gives CDR1 MDHEN, CDR2 SYDVKM. The CDR3 is made up of 16 amino acids. V shed 7 bases and J 4 bases; nucleotides not matched to a gene: 10. CDR3 coding DNA: TGTGCCAGCAACCCCGGGACAGGGGCATACGGAAACACCATATATTTT. It is translated as CASNPGTGAYGNTIYF.

The table lists this clone with a count of one. The chain combines TRBV4-3 with TRBJ1-2; 8 nucleotides align to TRBD1. Germline lookup yields CDR1 LGHNA and CDR2 YSLEER. There are 16 residues in the CDR3. The V and J ends lost 0 bases and 5 bases, in that order; junction bases with no gene match: 8. CDR3 bases: TGCGCCAGCAGCCAAGATAGGAGGACAGGGTTTTATGGCTACACCTTC. Its translation: CASSQDRRTGFYGYTF.

This chain connects TRBV6-4 to TRBJ2-1, with TRBD1 matching 10 bases. CDR1 and CDR2 (germline): MRHNA, SNTAGT. V was pared by 2 bases and J by 7 bases, with 8 bases of the junction left unmatched. The CDR3 contains 16 residues. DNA for the CDR3: TGTGCCAGCAGTGACCTGGCGGGACAGGGGCGGAATGAGCAGTTCTTC. It encodes CASSDLAGQGRNEQFF.

J is TRBJ2-1 and V is TRBV5-1, with TRBD2 identical over 12 bases. Trimming cost V 2 bases and J 6 bases; bases outside gene matches: 12. The CDR3 consists of 18 residues. Germline CDR1 and CDR2: SGHRS and YFSETQ. CDR3 sequence (DNA): TGCGCCAGCAGCTTCTCTTCTAGCGGGAGGGCCGTCCTCAATGAGCAGTTCTTC. This encodes CASSFSSSGRAVLNEQFF.

The rearrangement joins TRBV4-1 to TRBJ2-7; 7 bases map to TRBD2. V lost 3 bases to trimming and J lost 2 bases; unmatched junction nucleotides: 16. The CDR3 extends over 18 amino acids. CDR1 and CDR2 from the germline V gene are MGHRA and YSYEKL. The CDR3 nucleotides read TGCGCCAGCAGCCATACGAGAAGAAGCGGACTAGGAACCTACGAGCAGTACTTC. This encodes CASSHTRRSGLGTYEQYF.

The chain carries TRBV2 and TRBJ1-5, with D maybe TRBD1 (6 bases). Germline assignment: CDR1 SNHLY and CDR2 FYNNEI. The length of the CDR3 is 16 residues. V lost 3 bases, J lost 1 base, and 13 bases lay in between. The CDR3 DNA reads TGTGCCAGCAGTGATACCACAGGGTTAAGCAATCAGCCCCAGCATTTT. It specifies CASSDTTGLSNQPQHF.

The rearrangement joins TRBV5-4 to TRBJ2-1; TRBD2 agrees at 9 bases. After removal of 0 bases from V and 7 bases from J, the junction contained 5 bases not matched to a gene. The CDR3 is made up of 15 amino acids. Germline V gene data show CDR1 as SGHNT and CDR2 as YYREEE (reference sequence). The CDR3 reads CASSLEAGGTNEQFF. In nucleotides, the CDR3 is TGTGCCAGCAGCTTGGAAGCGGGAGGAACAAATGAGCAGTTCTTC.

The rearrangement links TRBV5-5 to TRBJ1-6, with 8 bases identical to TRBD1. Germline-derived CDR1 and CDR2 are SGHKS and YYEKEE (reference sequence). The CDR3 runs to 17 residues. V gave up 4 bases and J gave up 10 bases; unmatched junction bases: 16. The CDR3 DNA is TGTGCCAGCAGCCTGACCCCCCTGGACAGGGTGAGGTCACCCCTCCACTTT. This gives the protein CASSLTPLDRVRSPLHF.

The rearrangement links TRBV9 to TRBJ2-7; D possibly corresponds to TRBD1 (5 bases). CDR3 size: 14 residues. V lost 4 bases, J lost 7 bases, and 18 bases lay in between. Germline V gene sequence: CDR1 SGDLS, CDR2 YYNGEE. The CDR3: CASSPTTGAWEQYF. CDR3 coding DNA: TGTGCCAGCAGCCCCACTACAGGAGCTTGGGAGCAGTACTTC.

The V call is TRBV7-8, the J call TRBJ2-2, with 13 bases matching TRBD2. Unmatched junction bases numbered 11, after V lost 5 bases and J lost 5 bases. The CDR3 is 18 residues long. Germline V gives CDR1 SGHVS, CDR2 FQNEAQ. In nucleotides, the CDR3 is TGTGCCAGCAGCCTCCCAAGGACTAGCGGGAGTAGGACCGGGGAGCTGTTTTTT. This sequence encodes CASSLPRTSGSRTGELFF.

The chain uses TRBV2 and TRBJ2-1; maybe TRBD2 (6 bases). Per germline, CDR1 SNHLY and CDR2 FYNNEI. CDR3 size: 15 residues. V lost 0 bases and J lost 2, with 8 bases in between. This chain's CDR3 is CASSEASGAYNEQFF. CDR3 in DNA: TGTGCCAGCAGTGAAGCTAGCGGCGCCTACAATGAGCAGTTCTTC.

The rearrangement uses TRBV7-9 and TRBJ2-1; 7 nucleotides align to TRBD2. After removal of 5 bases from V and 7 bases from J, the junction contained 14 bases not matched to a gene. Germline CDR1 is SEHNR and CDR2 is FQNEAQ (reference sequence). This CDR3 is 16 amino acids long. The CDR3 region has the DNA TGTGCCAGCAGCCACCCGGGGGGAGCTGGACGGAATGAGCAGTTCTTC. As protein: CASSHPGGAGRNEQFF.

The chain combines TRBV7-9 with TRBJ1-2; 7 bases line up with TRBD1. The CDR3 extends over 14 amino acids. J gave up 6 bases and V 7 bases, and 11 bases lay outside the gene matches. Germline V lookup: CDR1 SEHNR, CDR2 FQNEAQ (reference sequence). CDR3: CASTERTGLDGYTF. CDR3 DNA: TGTGCCAGCACCGAGCGGACAGGTCTAGATGGCTACACCTTC.